This passage covers 28 T cell receptor beta chains from one sample sequenced in a study of response to subunit inactivated influenza vaccine. TCRdb independently ran MiXCR on the RT-PCR reads; one entry per CDR3 protein. The sample comprises about 620,000 distinct CDR3 sequences, around 11% of which are singletons, and approximately 10% rests with the top ten. The same specimen was also included in a second study, on T cells expressing NK-cell markers. That study adds: Libraries used 5'RACE template switching adding universal primer site and UMIs.

This specimen consisted of PBMCs from blood, obtained on the day of vaccination. The receptors derive from a man aged 45-65 years who received an inactivated influenza vaccine.

This clonotype was detected only a few times. The rearrangement joins TRBV7-2 to TRBJ2-1; perhaps TRBD1 as D (6 bases). Germline V CDR1 and CDR2: SGHTA, FQGNSA. V lost 0 bases, J lost 3 bases, and 21 bases lay in between. CDR3 size: 19 residues. CDR3 protein: CASSLALRSGDQHYNEQFF. In DNA form, the CDR3 reads TGTGCCAGCAGCTTAGCGCTTCGGTCAGGGGACCAACACTACAATGAGCAGTTCTTC.

This clonotype has a count of ten or more. The chain employs TRBV10-3 and TRBJ2-5; TRBD2 agrees at 8 bases. The CDR3 consists of 16 residues. V was pared by 4 bases and J by 1 base, with 8 bases of the junction left unmatched. Germline V gene lookup returns CDR1 ENHRY and CDR2 SYGVKD. This chain's CDR3 is CAISGSSGYRQETQYF. CDR3 DNA: TGTGCCATCAGTGGCTCTAGCGGGTACCGCCAAGAGACCCAGTACTTC.

This sequence joins TRBV7-9 and TRBJ2-3, with 10 nucleotides matching TRBD1. CDR1 and CDR2 (germline): SEHNR, FQNEAQ (reference sequence). The CDR3 runs to 17 residues. The junction had 10 bases not matched to a gene; V was cut back by 5 bases and J by 2 bases. The CDR3 coding sequence is TGTGCCAGCAGCGACCTCGGGACAGGGGTCGTCACAGATACGCAGTATTTT. The encoded protein is CASSDLGTGVVTDTQYF.

The chain has TRBV14 and TRBJ2-7; 10 nucleotides match TRBD2. The ends lost 1 base at V and 5 bases at J; junction bases unmatched: 11. The CDR3 sequence is 17 residues long. Germline CDR1 reads SGHDN; CDR2 reads FVKESK. In nucleotides, the CDR3 is TGTGCCAGCAGCCAAGGCCTTCTAGCGGGAGTTCGAGACGAGCAGTACTTC. This codes for CASSQGLLAGVRDEQYF. The full variable domain, with the rest looked up from reference TRBV14 and TRBJ2-7, is EAGVTQFPSHSVIEKGQTVTLRCDPISGHDNLYWYRRVMGKEIKFLLHFVKESKQDESGMPNNRFLAERTGGTYSTLKVQPAELEDSGVYFCASSQGLLAGVRDEQYFGPGTRLTVT.

This chain joins TRBV20-1 and TRBJ2-5; D unresolved. Germline CDR1 and CDR2: DFQATT and SNEGSKA (reference sequence). V shed 5 bases and J shed 1 base, with 11 bases lying between them. The CDR3 spans 13 residues. Written as DNA, the CDR3 is TGCAGTGCTGCTAGGACCACCCAAGAGACCCAGTACTTC. Protein product: CSAARTTQETQYF.

This clonotype was seen more than once but under ten times. J is TRBJ1-2 and V is TRBV25-1; 8 bases agree with TRBD1. The length of the CDR3 is 14 residues. The junction had 7 bases not matched to a gene; V was cut back by 3 bases and J by 7 bases. Per germline, CDR1 MGHDK and CDR2 SYGVNS. The CDR3 protein is CASSETGVKGGYTF. As DNA, the CDR3 is TGTGCCAGCAGTGAGACAGGGGTAAAGGGTGGCTACACCTTC.

This clonotype has more than one count but fewer than ten. V usage is TRBV20-1 and J usage is TRBJ1-1; 7 nucleotides line up with TRBD1. V lost 2 bases, J lost 6 bases, and 12 bases stayed unmatched. The CDR3 contains 15 residues. Per the germline V gene, CDR1 is DFQATT and CDR2 is SNEGSKA (reference sequence). The CDR3 region has the DNA TGCAGTGCTAGATCAACAGGGGCCAGGAATGCTGAAGCTTTCTTT. It translates to CSARSTGARNAEAFF.

The chain carries TRBV20-1 and TRBJ2-2; TRBD1 matches at 7 bases. Germline lookup yields CDR1 DFQATT and CDR2 SNEGSKA (reference sequence). The V and J ends lost 0 bases and 3 bases, in that order; junction bases with no gene match: 7. This CDR3 has 16 amino acids. CDR3 in amino acids: CSARDPRGQDTGELFF. The CDR3 DNA is TGCAGTGCTAGAGACCCGAGGGGGCAGGACACCGGGGAGCTGTTTTTT.

The V call is TRBV27, the J call TRBJ2-7, with D possibly TRBD2 on 6 matching bases. The CDR3 consists of 14 residues. Germline V gene data show CDR1 as MNHEY and CDR2 as SMNVEV (reference sequence). Trimming took 5 bases from V and 6 from J, leaving 17 bases between them. CDR3 coding DNA: TGTGCCAGCAGTACCCTAGCGACGTCTGGCGAGCAGTACTTC. It specifies CASSTLATSGEQYF.

This clonotype was detected a few times. The chain carries TRBV6-1 and TRBJ2-5; D possibly corresponds to TRBD2 (7 bases). The CDR3 sequence is 15 residues long. CDR1 and CDR2 (germline): MNHNS, SASEGT. V lost 6 bases, J lost 4 bases, and 18 bases lay in between. The CDR3 reads CASRSDWGGGETQYF. The CDR3, as DNA: TGTGCCAGCAGAAGTGACTGGGGAGGGGGAGAGACCCAGTACTTC.

In its sample, this clonotype was seen a few times. The chain joins TRBV20-1 to TRBJ2-7; D is undetermined. The germline V gene encodes CDR1 DFQATT and CDR2 SNEGSKA (reference sequence). V lost 3 bases, J lost 4 bases, and 7 bases lay in between. The CDR3 length is 11 residues. CDR3 amino acids: CSARYSYEQYF. DNA of the CDR3: TGCAGTGCTAGGTACAGTTACGAGCAGTACTTC.

This clonotype was seen many times. The V and J genes are TRBV24-1 and TRBJ2-1, with D perhaps TRBD2 (6 bases). Per the germline V gene, CDR1 is KGHDR and CDR2 is SFDVKD. CDR3 length: 16 amino acids. V lost 6 bases, J lost 2 bases, and 16 bases lay in between. The CDR3 region is CATSSGGGFPYNEQFF. CDR3 in DNA: TGTGCCACCAGTAGTGGGGGAGGCTTTCCCTACAATGAGCAGTTCTTC.

Many counts were recorded for this clonotype. The gene calls are TRBV7-9 and TRBJ2-3, with 10 bases fitting TRBD2. Germline CDR1 SEHNR, CDR2 FQNEAQ (reference sequence). V was clipped by 5 bases and J by 6 bases; unmatched bases: 5. The CDR3 has 14 residues. The CDR3 sequence: CASSPLAGVDTQYF. CDR3 bases: TGTGCCAGCAGCCCGCTAGCGGGGGTCGATACGCAGTATTTT. Full variable domain (missing parts from reference TRBV7-9 and TRBJ2-3): DTGVSQNPRHKITKRGQNVTFRCDPISEHNRLYWYRQTLGQGPEFLTYFQNEAQLEKSRLLSDRFSAERPKGSFSTLEIQRTEQGDSAMYLCASSPLAGVDTQYFGPGTRLTVL.

This chain links TRBV4-3 with TRBJ2-2; D is ambiguous. CDR1 LGHNA and CDR2 YSLEER come from the germline V gene. CDR3 size: 14 residues. V lost 2 bases and J lost 5, with 9 bases in between. In nucleotides, the CDR3 is TGCGCCAGCAGCCAAAGTGTGGCGACCGGGGAGCTGTTTTTT. Its translation is CASSQSVATGELFF.

This chain joins TRBV5-5 and TRBJ1-5; D not certain. The V gene lost 0 bases and the J gene lost 2 bases, with 9 bases spanning the gap. CDR1 and CDR2 from the germline V gene are SGHKS and YYEKEE (reference sequence). The CDR3 extends over 15 amino acids. DNA of the CDR3: TGTGCCAGCAGCTTGGAGGTTGGGCGCAATCAGCCCCAGCATTTT. The encoded protein is CASSLEVGRNQPQHF.

A few counts support this clonotype. The J gene is TRBJ1-1, the V gene TRBV2; a possible D gene is TRBD1 (5 bases). The ends were cut back, 6 bases at V and 1 base at J, with 12 bases in the middle. Germline-derived CDR1 and CDR2 are SNHLY and FYNNEI. The CDR3 is 14 amino acids. The CDR3 DNA sequence: TGTGCCAGCAGAGGGTTTCAGGGGAACACTGAAGCTTTCTTT. Translated, it gives CASRGFQGNTEAFF.

This clonotype was detected a few times. The V and J genes are TRBV7-2 and TRBJ2-7, with D tentatively TRBD2 (6 bases). Trimming cost V 7 bases and J 0 bases, with 10 bases left between them. The germline V gene encodes CDR1 SGHTA and CDR2 FQGNSA. The CDR3 contains 13 residues. The CDR3 spells CASMEGSSYEQYF. The CDR3 nucleotides are TGTGCCAGCATGGAGGGAAGCTCCTACGAGCAGTACTTC.

This clonotype was observed at least ten times. The rearrangement links TRBV4-2 to TRBJ2-1; TRBD1 is a possible D gene (6 bases). V lost 6 bases and J 6 bases, leaving 12 bases between the germline ends. This CDR3 has 13 amino acids. CDR1 and CDR2 from the germline V gene are LGHNA and YNFKEQ. The CDR3 DNA is TGTGCCAGCAGGGGGGCAGGGAGCAATGAGCAGTTCTTC. Translating gives CASRGAGSNEQFF.

The chain recombines TRBV3-1 with TRBJ2-3; 7 nucleotides match TRBD1. CDR1 LGHDT and CDR2 YNNKEL come from the germline V gene (reference sequence). This CDR3 contains 17 residues. V lost 3 bases and J lost 6; bases outside the gene matches: 15. CDR3 protein: CASSHLALTGKNDTQYF. The CDR3 DNA reads as TGTGCCAGCAGCCACCTCGCCTTGACAGGGAAAAATGATACGCAGTATTTT.

V is TRBV29-1 and J is TRBJ2-7; 11 positions agree with TRBD2. V was clipped by 0 bases and J by 3 bases; unmatched bases: 4. The CDR3 runs 15 residues. CDR1 is SQVTM, CDR2 ANQGSEA, per germline. As DNA, the CDR3 is TGCAGCGTTGAAGAGAGACTAGCGGGATACTACGAGCAGTACTTC. Amino acids: CSVEERLAGYYEQYF.

This chain uses TRBV20-1 with TRBJ1-1, with no clear D. Germline loops: CDR1 DFQATT, CDR2 SNEGSKA (reference sequence). With 5 bases removed from V and 5 bases from J, the gap between germline ends came to 12 bases. This CDR3 comprises 12 residues. For the CDR3, the DNA is TGCAGTGCTCCACTCTCGAGGACTGAAGCTTTCTTT. Amino acid sequence: CSAPLSRTEAFF.

The chain is built from TRBV7-6 and TRBJ2-7; D possibly corresponds to TRBD1 (5 bases). This CDR3 is 15 amino acids long. From germline, CDR1 is SGHVS and CDR2 FNYEAQ. Trimming removed 1 base at V and 2 bases at J, with 12 bases between. Here the CDR3 DNA reads TGTGCCAGCAGCTTAGGGTCGCACAGGACCTACGAGCAGTACTTC. It encodes CASSLGSHRTYEQYF.

This clonotype was seen a few times. The V gene is TRBV12-3 or TRBV12-4, the J gene TRBJ2-7; 10 nucleotides align to TRBD1. After removal of 4 bases from V and 4 bases from J, the junction contained 13 bases not matched to a gene. This CDR3 region has 17 residues. Written as DNA, the CDR3 is TGTGCCAGCAGTTCATACCGGGACAGGGGTTATGGTTACGAGCAGTACTTC. Amino acids: CASSSYRDRGYGYEQYF.

The chain joins TRBV7-2 to TRBJ2-7; 7 bases are shared with TRBD2. V shed 6 bases, J shed 0 bases, and the junction held 8 bases outside the gene matches. Germline V gives CDR1 SGHTA, CDR2 FQGNSA. There are 15 residues in the CDR3. The CDR3 sequence: CASSFVAGGSYEQYF. DNA for the CDR3: TGTGCCAGCAGTTTTGTAGCGGGCGGCTCCTACGAGCAGTACTTC.

In its sample, this clonotype was seen a few times. The chain combines TRBV5-1 with TRBJ2-7; no reliable D call. The CDR3 sequence is 14 residues long. Germline loops: CDR1 SGHRS, CDR2 YFSETQ. The V and J ends lost 0 bases and 6 bases respectively, with 13 bases between them. The CDR3 sequence is CASSLEVGSGEQYF. The DNA of the CDR3 is TGCGCCAGCAGCTTGGAGGTTGGGTCCGGCGAGCAGTACTTC.

Ten or more counts support this clonotype. V and J are TRBV10-3 and TRBJ2-5; either TRBD1 or TRBD2 may supply D (5 bases each). V lost 6 bases and J lost 1, with 15 bases in between. The CDR3 is 15 amino acids. Germline V CDR1 and CDR2: ENHRY, SYGVKD. The CDR3 is CAISPGRGAQETQYF. CDR3 sequence (DNA): TGTGCCATCAGCCCCGGTAGAGGGGCCCAAGAGACCCAGTACTTC.

This clonotype came up many times. The chain has TRBV4-1 and TRBJ1-1; TRBD1 matches at 8 bases. The CDR3 runs 16 residues. With 4 bases clipped from V and 3 bases from J, the junction kept 10 bases outside the gene matches. Germline CDR1 is MGHRA and CDR2 is YSYEKL. The CDR3: CASSPARGRMDTEAFF. CDR3 nucleotides: TGCGCCAGCAGCCCGGCCAGGGGGCGAATGGACACTGAAGCTTTCTTT.

The rearrangement uses TRBV14 and TRBJ2-1, with D possibly being TRBD1 or TRBD2 (6 bases each). The V gene's germline CDR1 is SGHDN and CDR2 FVKESK. The length of the CDR3 is 16 residues. The ends were cut back, 3 bases at V and 0 bases at J, with 12 bases in the middle. CDR3 DNA sequence: TGTGCCAGCAGCCATCCAGAGGGGGGCTCCTACAATGAGCAGTTCTTC. This translates into CASSHPEGGSYNEQFF.